This T cell receptor (beta chain) was recorded in a study of OX40 agonist ivuxolimab in advanced cancers. The overall study: An agonistic human IgG2 monoclonal antibody against OX40 (CD134) was given. In three patients, partial responses were observed, one with hepatocellular carcinoma and two with cutaneous melanoma. Study observations and caveats: Clonal expansion was among the lowest in partial responders at 0.1-3.0 mg/kg, especially CD8+. Researchers report that CD8+ T cells had, on average, more expanded clones than CD4+.

Concerning this clone itself: Its specificity is unknown.

Some clones are missing from TCRdb's copy, which holds only in-frame ones; the method was immunoSEQ multiplex PCR. The data show 70,000 or so clones, nearly 90% seen once. The CDR3 extends over 14 amino acids. Germline loops: CDR1 KGHSY, CDR2 FQNENV. The junction had 3 bases not matched to a gene; V was cut back by 2 bases and J by 3 bases. The clonotype comes from an adult with an advanced solid tumor such as melanoma, head and neck, liver or kidney cancer. The sample was CD4+ or CD8+ T cells sorted from blood, taken in a trial of the OX40 agonist ivuxolimab. V is TRBV16 and J is TRBJ1-2; TRBD1 matches at 7 bases. CDR3 amino acids: CASSQIQGYYGYTF. The CDR3, as DNA: TGTGCCAGCAGCCAAATACAGGGGTACTATGGCTACACCTTC. Together with reference TRBV16 and TRBJ1-2, the CDR3 gives the full variable domain: GEEVAQTPKHLVRGEGQKAKLYCAPIKGHSYVFWYQQVLKNEFKFLISFQNENVFDETGMPKERFSAKCLPNSPCSLEIQATKLEDSAVYFCASSQIQGYYGYTFGSGTRLTVV.